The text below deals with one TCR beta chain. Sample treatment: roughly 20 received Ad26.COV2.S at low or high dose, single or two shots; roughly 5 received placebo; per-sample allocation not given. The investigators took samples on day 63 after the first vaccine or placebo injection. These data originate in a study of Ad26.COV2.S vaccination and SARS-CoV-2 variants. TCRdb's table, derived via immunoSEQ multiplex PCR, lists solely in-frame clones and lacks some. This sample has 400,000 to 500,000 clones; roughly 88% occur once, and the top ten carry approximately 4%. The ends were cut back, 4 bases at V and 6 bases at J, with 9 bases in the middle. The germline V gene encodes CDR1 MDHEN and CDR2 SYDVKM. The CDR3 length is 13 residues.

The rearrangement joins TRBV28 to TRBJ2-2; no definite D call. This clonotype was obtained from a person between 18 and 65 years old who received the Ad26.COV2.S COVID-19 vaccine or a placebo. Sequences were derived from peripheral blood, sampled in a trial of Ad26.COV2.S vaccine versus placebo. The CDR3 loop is CASSSRVPGELFF. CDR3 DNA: TGTGCCAGCAGTTCTAGGGTCCCCGGGGAGCTGTTTTTT.